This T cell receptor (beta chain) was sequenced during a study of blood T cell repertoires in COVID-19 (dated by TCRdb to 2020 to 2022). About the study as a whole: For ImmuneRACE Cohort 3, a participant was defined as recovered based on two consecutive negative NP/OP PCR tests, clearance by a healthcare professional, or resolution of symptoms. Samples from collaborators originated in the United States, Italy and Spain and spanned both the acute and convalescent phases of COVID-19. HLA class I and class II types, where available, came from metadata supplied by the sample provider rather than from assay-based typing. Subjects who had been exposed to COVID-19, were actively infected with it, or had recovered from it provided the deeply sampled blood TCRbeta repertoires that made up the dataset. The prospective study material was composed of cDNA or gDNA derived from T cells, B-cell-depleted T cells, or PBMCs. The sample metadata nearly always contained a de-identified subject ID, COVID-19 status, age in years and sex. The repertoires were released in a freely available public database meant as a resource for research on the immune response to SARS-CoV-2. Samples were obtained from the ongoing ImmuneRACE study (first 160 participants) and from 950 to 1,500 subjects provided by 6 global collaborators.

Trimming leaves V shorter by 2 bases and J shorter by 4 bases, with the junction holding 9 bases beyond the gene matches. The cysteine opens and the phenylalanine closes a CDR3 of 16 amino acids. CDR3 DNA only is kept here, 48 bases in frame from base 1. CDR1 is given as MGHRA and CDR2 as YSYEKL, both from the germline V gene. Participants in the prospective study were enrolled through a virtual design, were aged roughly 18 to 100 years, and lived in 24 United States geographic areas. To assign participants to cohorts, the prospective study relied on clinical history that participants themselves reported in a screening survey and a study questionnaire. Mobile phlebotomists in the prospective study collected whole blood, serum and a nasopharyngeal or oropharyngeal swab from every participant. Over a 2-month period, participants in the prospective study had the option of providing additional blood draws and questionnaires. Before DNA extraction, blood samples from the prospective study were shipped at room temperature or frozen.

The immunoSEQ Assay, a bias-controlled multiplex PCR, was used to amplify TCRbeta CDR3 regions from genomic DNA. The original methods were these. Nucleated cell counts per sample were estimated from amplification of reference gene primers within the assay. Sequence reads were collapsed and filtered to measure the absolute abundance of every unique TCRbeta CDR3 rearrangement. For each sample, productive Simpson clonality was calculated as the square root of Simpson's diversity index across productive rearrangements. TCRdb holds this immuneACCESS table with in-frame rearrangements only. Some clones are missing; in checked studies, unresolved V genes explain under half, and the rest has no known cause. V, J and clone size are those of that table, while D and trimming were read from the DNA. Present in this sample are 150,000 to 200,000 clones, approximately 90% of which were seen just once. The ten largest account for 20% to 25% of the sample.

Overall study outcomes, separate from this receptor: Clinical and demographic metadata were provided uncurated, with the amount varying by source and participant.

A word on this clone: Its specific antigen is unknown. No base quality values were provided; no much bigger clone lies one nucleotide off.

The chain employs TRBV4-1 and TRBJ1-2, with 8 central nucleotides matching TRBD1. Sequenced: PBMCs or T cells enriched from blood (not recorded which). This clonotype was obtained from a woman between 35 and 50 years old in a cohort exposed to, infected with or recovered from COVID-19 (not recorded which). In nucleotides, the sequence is TGCGCCAGCAGCCAAACTTCGGACAGGGCCGCCTATGGCTACACCTTC. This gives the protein CASSQTSDRAAYGYTF.